This passage covers 27 T cell receptor beta chains from one sample sequenced in a study of T cell responses to AZD1222 COVID-19 vaccine. Only in-frame clones appear in the TCRdb table, and some are missing; sequencing was by immunoSEQ multiplex PCR. The profile covers 250,000 to 300,000 clones, with almost 95% appearing a single time and less than 0.6% taken by the ten largest. This material consisted of peripheral blood, taken 28 days after the second AZD1222 dose. Receptors originate from an adult who received the AZD1222 COVID-19 vaccine.

The chain couples TRBV7-9 to TRBJ1-5, with D uncertain. The germline V gene has CDR1 SEHNR and CDR2 FQNEAQ (reference sequence). This CDR3 spans 13 amino acids. Trimming cost V 3 bases and J 6 bases, with 9 bases left between them. CDR3 nucleotides: TGTGCCAGCAGCTTCGACGAGCGTCAGCCCCAGCATTTT. It codes for CASSFDERQPQHF.

V and J are TRBV5-1 and TRBJ1-5; 11 bases are a match to TRBD1. This CDR3 region has 17 residues. Germline CDR1 is SGHRS and CDR2 is YFSETQ. After removal of 0 bases from V and 6 bases from J, the junction contained 8 bases not matched to a gene. Here the CDR3 DNA reads TGCGCCAGCAGCTTGGGGACAGGGGGCGACCTGTCTCAGCCCCAGCATTTT. It specifies CASSLGTGGDLSQPQHF.

This chain joins TRBV5-1 and TRBJ2-7, with a tentative D call TRBD2 (5 bases). Germline V lookup: CDR1 SGHRS, CDR2 YFSETQ. The CDR3 spans 11 residues. The V and J ends lost 4 bases and 4 bases respectively, with 6 bases between them. CDR3 DNA sequence: TGCGCCAGCAGCAGCGGTTACGAGCAGTACTTC. This codes for CASSSGYEQYF.

The gene calls are TRBV5-1 and TRBJ1-3; D may be TRBD1 (5 bases). This CDR3 spans 16 amino acids. Germline CDR1 and CDR2: SGHRS and YFSETQ. V lost 5 bases to trimming and J lost 0 bases, with 15 bases between them. CDR3 sequence reads: CASSPGTTTSGNTIYF. The CDR3 coding sequence is TGCGCCAGCAGTCCGGGGACCACCACCTCTGGAAACACCATATATTTT.

This clone appeared a single time. The rearrangement joins TRBV9 to TRBJ2-1; D possibly corresponds to TRBD2 (6 bases). Trimming removed 2 bases from V and 6 bases from J, with 15 bases in between. CDR1 is SGDLS, CDR2 YYNGEE, per germline. The CDR3 sequence is 15 residues long. CDR3 sequence reads: CASSVGGGLGNEQFF. CDR3 nucleotides: TGTGCCAGCAGCGTCGGGGGTGGGCTGGGCAATGAGCAGTTCTTC. Using reference TRBV9 and TRBJ2-1 for the parts outside the CDR3, the full variable domain is DSGVTQTPKHLITATGQRVTLRCSPRSGDLSVYWYQQSLDQGLQFLIQYYNGEERAKGNILERFSAQQFPDLHSELNLSSLELGDSALYFCASSVGGGLGNEQFFGPGTRLTVL.

The V and J genes are TRBV4-1 and TRBJ2-7, with 9 bases that match TRBD1. The CDR3 spans 15 residues. The germline CDR1 and CDR2 sequences are MGHRA and YSYEKL. The V and J ends lost 1 base and 3 bases, in that order; junction bases with no gene match: 4. CDR3 residues: CASSQGQGVNYEQYF. The DNA for the CDR3 is TGCGCCAGCAGCCAAGGACAGGGGGTCAACTACGAGCAGTACTTC.

The genes are TRBV2 and TRBJ2-5; weak D call: TRBD2 (6 bases). With 4 bases removed from V and 4 bases from J, the gap between germline ends came to 10 bases. Germline CDR1 and CDR2: SNHLY and FYNNEI. The CDR3 extends over 13 amino acids. CDR3: CASSGDFGETQYF. DNA for the CDR3: TGTGCCAGCAGTGGGGACTTCGGAGAGACCCAGTACTTC.

This clone was detected once. This chain uses TRBV19 with TRBJ2-3; D gene unclear. The germline V gene has CDR1 LNHDA and CDR2 SQIVND (reference sequence). V was trimmed by 10 bases and J by 0 bases, leaving 14 bases between them. This CDR3 has 14 amino acids. The CDR3: CATSETLSTDTQYF. CDR3 nucleotides: TGTGCCACTTCCGAGACACTTAGCACAGATACGCAGTATTTT.

The gene calls are TRBV7-2 and TRBJ1-6, with 7 bases matching TRBD1. With V trimmed by 5 bases and J by 9 bases, 10 bases remained unmatched. This CDR3 contains 15 residues. CDR1 SGHTA and CDR2 FQGNSA come from the germline V gene. The CDR3 spells CASSPPEGQLSPLHF. The CDR3 nucleotides are TGTGCCAGCAGCCCACCTGAGGGACAGCTTTCACCCCTCCACTTT.

The chain employs TRBV4-1 and TRBJ2-1; TRBD2 aligns across 7 bases. The CDR3 has 14 residues. Germline V lookup: CDR1 MGHRA, CDR2 YSYEKL. With V trimmed by 6 bases and J by 5 bases, 7 bases remained unmatched. CDR3 sequence: CASRVPSGNNEQFF. The CDR3 DNA sequence: TGCGCCAGCAGAGTTCCTAGCGGCAACAATGAGCAGTTCTTC.

V gene TRBV5-1 combines with J gene TRBJ1-5; D is perhaps TRBD1 (6 bases). V lost 5 bases and J 5 bases, leaving 11 bases between the germline ends. The CDR3 extends over 13 amino acids. Germline assignment: CDR1 SGHRS and CDR2 YFSETQ. The CDR3 sequence is CASRRDIYQPQHF. CDR3 coding DNA: TGCGCCAGCAGACGGGACATCTATCAGCCCCAGCATTTT.

The chain recombines TRBV12-3 or TRBV12-4 with TRBJ2-1; D tentatively reads TRBD1 or TRBD2 (5 bases each). CDR3 length equals 12 residues. Trimming stripped 3 bases from V and 8 bases from J, with 8 bases between. DNA for the CDR3: TGTGCCAGCAGTTTGGGGGAATATGAGCAGTTCTTC. Translating it yields CASSLGEYEQFF.

CDR3 in DNA: TGTGCCAGCAACCCGACACTAGCGGGGGTCTACGAGCAGTACTTC. Protein: CASNPTLAGVYEQYF. The gene calls are TRBV6-5 and TRBJ2-7; TRBD2 aligns across 11 bases. The V gene end was trimmed by 7 bases and the J gene end by 3 bases; junction bases not matched to a gene: 8. Germline V gene lookup returns CDR1 MNHEY and CDR2 SVGAGI. This CDR3 has 15 amino acids.

This clone came up once. This sequence joins TRBV28 and TRBJ2-3; 13 nucleotides agree with TRBD2. J gave up 3 bases and V 4 bases, and 16 bases lay outside the gene matches. Looked up from germline, CDR1 is MDHEN and CDR2 is SYDVKM. This CDR3 region has 20 residues. The CDR3 sequence: CASSSYLYGATSGRTDTQYF. CDR3 DNA: TGTGCCAGCAGTTCCTACCTTTATGGGGCGACTAGCGGGAGGACAGATACGCAGTATTTT.

The V and J genes are TRBV7-9 and TRBJ1-1; a weak D match, TRBD1 (5 bases). Per germline, CDR1 SEHNR and CDR2 FQNEAQ (reference sequence). The CDR3 consists of 14 residues. V lost 2 bases and J 4 bases, leaving 11 bases between the germline ends. In DNA, the CDR3 is TGTGCCAGCAGCTTACAGTCGGGGGGCACTGAAGCTTTCTTT. Its translation: CASSLQSGGTEAFF.

V and J are TRBV30 and TRBJ1-6; D may be TRBD1 (5 bases). V lost 0 bases and J 5 bases, leaving 8 bases between the germline ends. The CDR3 runs to 14 residues. The germline V gene encodes CDR1 GTSNPN and CDR2 SVGIG (reference sequence). Here the CDR3 reads CAWSVAGNNSPLHF. CDR3 DNA: TGTGCCTGGAGTGTAGCAGGGAATAATTCACCCCTCCACTTT.

The V call is TRBV7-9, the J call TRBJ1-2, with a weak D call TRBD1 (6 bases). This CDR3 contains 15 residues. Germline lookup yields CDR1 SEHNR and CDR2 FQNEAQ (reference sequence). Deletions cut 5 bases from V and 0 bases from J, with 13 bases between. The CDR3 here is CASSPPTGANYGYTF. The CDR3 DNA reads as TGTGCCAGCAGCCCCCCGACAGGTGCTAACTATGGCTACACCTTC.

This clone came up once. The J gene is TRBJ1-5, the V gene TRBV28; 9 bases match TRBD1. Trimming removed 8 bases from V and 2 bases from J; junction bases left unmatched: 7. The V gene's germline CDR1 is MDHEN and CDR2 SYDVKM. The CDR3 is 15 residues long. CDR3 nucleotide sequence: TGTGCCAGCGGCACAGGGGGCGAGGGCAATCAGCCCCAGCATTTT. Its protein product is CASGTGGEGNQPQHF.

The V gene is TRBV20-1, the J gene TRBJ1-6; D remains ambiguous. The germline V gene has CDR1 DFQATT and CDR2 SNEGSKA (reference sequence). Trimming shortened V by 5 bases and J by 5 bases, and 4 bases separated the two germline ends. The CDR3 runs 11 residues. The CDR3 here is CSAGNNSPLHF. DNA for the CDR3: TGCAGTGCTGGCAATAATTCACCCCTCCACTTT.

The CDR3 is CASSPSAGANSYEQYF. In nucleotides, the CDR3 is TGTGCCAGCAGTCCCTCTGCTGGGGCGAACAGCTACGAGCAGTACTTC. The rearrangement uses TRBV27 and TRBJ2-7; weak D call: TRBD1 (5 bases). V dropped 5 bases and J dropped 3 bases, with 20 bases sitting between them. The V gene's germline CDR1 is MNHEY and CDR2 SMNVEV (reference sequence). The CDR3 is made up of 16 amino acids.

This chain connects TRBV2 to TRBJ1-1; D perhaps matches TRBD1 (5 bases). The V end was cut by 6 bases, the J end by 1 base, with 9 bases between. CDR3 length equals 13 residues. Germline V gene data show CDR1 as SNHLY and CDR2 as FYNNEI. This chain's CDR3 is CASSRDRNTEAFF. CDR3 nucleotides: TGTGCCAGCAGCCGCGACAGGAACACTGAAGCTTTCTTT. Supplemented by reference TRBV2 and TRBJ1-1, the full variable domain reads EPEVTQTPSHQVTQMGQEVILRCVPISNHLYFYWYRQILGQKVEFLVSFYNNEISEKSEIFDDQFSVERPDGSNFTLKIRSTKLEDSAMYFCASSRDRNTEAFFGQGTRLTVV.

This sequence joins TRBV2 and TRBJ2-1; 8 nucleotides agree with TRBD1. The CDR3 totals 14 residues. Unmatched junction bases numbered 8, after V lost 8 bases and J lost 5 bases. The germline gives CDR1 SNHLY, CDR2 FYNNEI. CDR3: CASALVTGDNEQFF. DNA for the CDR3: TGTGCCAGCGCCCTGGTGACAGGGGACAATGAGCAGTTCTTC.

The chain links TRBV6-5 to TRBJ1-2, with unresolved D. The length of the CDR3 is 15 residues. The germline CDR1 and CDR2 sequences are MNHEY and SVGAGI. Trimming removed 6 bases from V and 4 bases from J, with 18 bases in between. The CDR3 coding sequence is TGTGCCAGCAGCTGGAGAGGTCTGGGTAGCTATGGCTACACCTTC. Translated: CASSWRGLGSYGYTF.

The rearrangement joins TRBV12-5 to TRBJ2-3; D might be TRBD2 (5 bases). V was trimmed by 3 bases and J by 8 bases, leaving 9 bases between them. The CDR3 has 12 amino acids. CDR1 is LGHNT and CDR2 is FRNRAP in the germline V gene. In DNA form, the CDR3 reads TGTGCTAGTGGTTTATCAGGAGGTACGCAGTATTTT. This gives the protein CASGLSGGTQYF.

The chain employs TRBV6-4 and TRBJ2-2; unclear D gene. Germline CDR1 is MRHNA and CDR2 is SNTAGT. The CDR3 totals 14 residues. With 3 bases removed from V and 1 base from J, the gap between germline ends came to 6 bases. The CDR3 DNA follows: TGTGCCAGCAGTGAATCTCGGAACACCGGGGAGCTGTTTTTT. Protein product: CASSESRNTGELFF.

The rearrangement uses TRBV28 and TRBJ2-2; D is undetermined. The germline V gene has CDR1 MDHEN and CDR2 SYDVKM. This CDR3 comprises 13 residues. V shed 4 bases and J shed 8 bases, with 11 bases lying between them. The CDR3: CASSSGQGGELFF. The CDR3 region has the DNA TGTGCCAGCAGTTCGGGCCAAGGAGGGGAGCTGTTTTTT.

The chain couples TRBV4-1 to TRBJ1-1, with D unclear. Trimming pared 1 base from V and 1 base from J, leaving 10 bases between. The CDR3 totals 15 residues. Per the germline V gene, CDR1 is MGHRA and CDR2 is YSYEKL. CDR3 nucleotide sequence: TGCGCCAGCAGCCAAGTCGGGATGACGAACACTGAAGCTTTCTTT. Protein sequence: CASSQVGMTNTEAFF.